This TCR beta chain comes out of a study of cytomegalovirus exposure and HLA in healthy donors. The wider study: In an earlier analysis, 95 million to 130 million unique TCR beta sequences were found from 150 million to 200 million T cells. General study results and limits: There were some V segments, including TRBV6-2 and TRBV6-3, excluded as indistinguishable.

With regard to this clone: The target antigen is unknown.

PCR amplification relied on 60 Vbeta primers (plus 13 Jbeta primers). Assay used: immunoSEQ multiplex PCR; TCRdb lists only in-frame clones, some missing. Here the sample spans around 150,000 clones, 75% to 90% being singletons. The germline V gene encodes CDR1 MNHNS and CDR2 SASEGT. The CDR3 has 15 amino acids. Trimming cost V 2 bases and J 0 bases; bases outside gene matches: 4. The origin of this receptor is a male donor in good health and CMV-seropositive. Sequences were obtained from PBMCs. This sequence joins TRBV6-1 and TRBJ2-7; TRBD1 agrees at 7 bases. The CDR3 reads CASSERGTVSYEQYF. The CDR3, as DNA: TGTGCCAGCAGTGAACGAGGGACAGTCTCCTACGAGCAGTACTTC.